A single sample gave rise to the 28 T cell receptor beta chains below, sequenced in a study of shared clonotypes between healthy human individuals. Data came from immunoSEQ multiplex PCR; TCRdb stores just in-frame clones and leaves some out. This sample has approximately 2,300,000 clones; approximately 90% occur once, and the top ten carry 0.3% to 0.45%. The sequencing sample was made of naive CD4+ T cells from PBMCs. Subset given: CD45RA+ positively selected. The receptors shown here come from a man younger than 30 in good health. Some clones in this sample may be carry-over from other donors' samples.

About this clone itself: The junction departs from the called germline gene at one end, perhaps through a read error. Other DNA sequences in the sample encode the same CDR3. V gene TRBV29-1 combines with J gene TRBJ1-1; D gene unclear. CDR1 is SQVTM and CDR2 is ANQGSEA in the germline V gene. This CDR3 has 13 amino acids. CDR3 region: CSVEGQFNTEAFF. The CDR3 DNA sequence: TGCAGCGTCGAAGGGCAATTTAACACTGAAGCTTTCTTT.

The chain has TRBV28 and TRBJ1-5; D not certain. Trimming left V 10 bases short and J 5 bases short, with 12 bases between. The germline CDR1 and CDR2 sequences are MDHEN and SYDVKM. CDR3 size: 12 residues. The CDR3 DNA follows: TGTGCCACCAGCCCCCTTGATCAGCCCCAGCATTTT. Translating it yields CATSPLDQPQHF.

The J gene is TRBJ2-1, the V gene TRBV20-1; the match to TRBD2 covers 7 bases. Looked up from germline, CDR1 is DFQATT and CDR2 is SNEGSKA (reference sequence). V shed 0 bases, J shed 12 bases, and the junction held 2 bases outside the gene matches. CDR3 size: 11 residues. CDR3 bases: TGCAGTGCTAGAGATACGGGGGGGCAGTTCTTC. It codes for CSARDTGGQFF.

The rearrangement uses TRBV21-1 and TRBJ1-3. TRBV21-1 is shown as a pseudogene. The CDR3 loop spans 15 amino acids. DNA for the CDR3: TGTGCCAGCAGGCTCGGGGAGACCTCTGGAAACACCATATATTTT. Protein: CASRLGETSGNTIYF.

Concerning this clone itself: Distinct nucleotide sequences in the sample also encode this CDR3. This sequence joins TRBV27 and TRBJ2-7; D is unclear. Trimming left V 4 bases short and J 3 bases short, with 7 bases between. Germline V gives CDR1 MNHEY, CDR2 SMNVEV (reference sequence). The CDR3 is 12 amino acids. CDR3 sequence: CASSSPYYEQYF. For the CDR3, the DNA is TGTGCCAGCAGTTCCCCATACTACGAGCAGTACTTC.

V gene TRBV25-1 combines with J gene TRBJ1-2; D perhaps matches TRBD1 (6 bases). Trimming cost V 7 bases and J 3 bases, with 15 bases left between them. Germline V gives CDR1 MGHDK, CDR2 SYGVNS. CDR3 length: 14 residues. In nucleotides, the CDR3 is TGTGCCAGCAAGGGCGGCAGGGGAGACTATGGCTACACCTTC. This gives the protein CASKGGRGDYGYTF.

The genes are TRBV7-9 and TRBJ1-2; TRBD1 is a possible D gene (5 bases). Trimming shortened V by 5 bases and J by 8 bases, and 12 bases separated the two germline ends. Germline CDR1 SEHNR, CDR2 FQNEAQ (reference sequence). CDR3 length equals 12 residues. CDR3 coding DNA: TGTGCCAGCAGCCGAGGGGACCAAGGCTACACCTTC. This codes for CASSRGDQGYTF.

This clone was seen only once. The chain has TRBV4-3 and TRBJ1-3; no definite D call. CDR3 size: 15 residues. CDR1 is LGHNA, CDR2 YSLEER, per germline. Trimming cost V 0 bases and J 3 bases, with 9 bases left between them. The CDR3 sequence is CASSQDLGFGNTIYF. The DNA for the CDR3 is TGCGCCAGCAGCCAAGATCTGGGGTTTGGAAACACCATATATTTT.

CDR3 DNA sequence: TGCGCCAGCCAGACTAGCGGGAGTTCCTACGAGCAGTACTTC. Translating gives CASQTSGSSYEQYF. V usage is TRBV10-2 and J usage is TRBJ2-7; 12 positions match TRBD2. With V trimmed by 8 bases and J by 1 base, 3 bases remained unmatched. From germline, CDR1 is WSHSY and CDR2 SAAADI. The CDR3 spans 14 residues.

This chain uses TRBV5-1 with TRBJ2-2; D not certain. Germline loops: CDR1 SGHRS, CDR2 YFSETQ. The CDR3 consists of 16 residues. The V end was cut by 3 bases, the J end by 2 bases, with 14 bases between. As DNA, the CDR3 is TGCGCCAGCAGCTCTAATACTCCCTCAAACACCGGGGAGCTGTTTTTT. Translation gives CASSSNTPSNTGELFF. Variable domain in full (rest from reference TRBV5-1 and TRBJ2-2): KAGVTQTPRYLIKTRGQQVTLSCSPISGHRSVSWYQQTPGQGLQFLFEYFSETQRNKGNFPGRFSGRQFSNSRSEMNVSTLELGDSALYLCASSSNTPSNTGELFFGEGSRLTVL.

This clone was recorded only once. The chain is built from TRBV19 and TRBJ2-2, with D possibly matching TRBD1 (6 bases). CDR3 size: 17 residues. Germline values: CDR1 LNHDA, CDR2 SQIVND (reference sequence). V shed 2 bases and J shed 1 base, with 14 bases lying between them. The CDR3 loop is CASSIRKSTGNTGELFF. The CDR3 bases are TGTGCCAGTAGTATACGAAAATCGACAGGGAACACCGGGGAGCTGTTTTTT.

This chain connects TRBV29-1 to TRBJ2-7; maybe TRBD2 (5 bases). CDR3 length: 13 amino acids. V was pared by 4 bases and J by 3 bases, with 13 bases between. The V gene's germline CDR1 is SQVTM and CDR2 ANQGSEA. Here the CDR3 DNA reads TGCAGCGTTGGAAAGGACTTTTACTACGAGCAGTACTTC. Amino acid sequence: CSVGKDFYYEQYF.

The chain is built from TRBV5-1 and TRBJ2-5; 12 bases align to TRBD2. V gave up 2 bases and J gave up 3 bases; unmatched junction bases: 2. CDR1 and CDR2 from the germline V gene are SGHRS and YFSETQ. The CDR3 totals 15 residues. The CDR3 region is CASSFASGREETQYF. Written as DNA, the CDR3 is TGCGCCAGCAGCTTCGCTAGCGGGAGGGAAGAGACCCAGTACTTC. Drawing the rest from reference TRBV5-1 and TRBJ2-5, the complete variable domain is KAGVTQTPRYLIKTRGQQVTLSCSPISGHRSVSWYQQTPGQGLQFLFEYFSETQRNKGNFPGRFSGRQFSNSRSEMNVSTLELGDSALYLCASSFASGREETQYFGPGTRLLVL.

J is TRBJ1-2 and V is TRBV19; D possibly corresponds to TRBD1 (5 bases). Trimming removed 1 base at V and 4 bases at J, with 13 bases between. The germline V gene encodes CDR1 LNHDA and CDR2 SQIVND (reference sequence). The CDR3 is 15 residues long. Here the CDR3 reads CASSIARGRAYGYTF. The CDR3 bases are TGTGCCAGTAGTATAGCCCGGGGCAGAGCCTATGGCTACACCTTC.

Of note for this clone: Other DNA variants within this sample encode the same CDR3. The DNA for the CDR3 is TGTGCCAGCAGACGGACTAGCGGGAGTTACGAGCAGTACTTC. Its translation is CASRRTSGSYEQYF. The V call is TRBV27, the J call TRBJ2-7, with 13 bases fitting TRBD2. The ends lost 6 bases at V and 4 bases at J; junction bases unmatched: 3. Germline V gives CDR1 MNHEY, CDR2 SMNVEV (reference sequence). The CDR3 loop spans 14 amino acids.

The DNA of the CDR3 is TGTGCCAGCAGCCCCCGTCCCAGGGACTATGGCTACACCTTC. This translates into CASSPRPRDYGYTF. The genes are TRBV7-6 and TRBJ1-2; possibly TRBD1 for D (5 bases). Germline V gives CDR1 SGHVS, CDR2 FNYEAQ. CDR3 length equals 14 residues. V was cut by 5 bases and J by 3 bases, with 13 bases left in between.

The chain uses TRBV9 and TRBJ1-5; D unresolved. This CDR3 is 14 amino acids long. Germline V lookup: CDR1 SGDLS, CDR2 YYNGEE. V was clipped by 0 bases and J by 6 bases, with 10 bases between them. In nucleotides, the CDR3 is TGTGCCAGCAGCGTAGACTCGGGTTCTCAGCCCCAGCATTTT. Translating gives CASSVDSGSQPQHF.

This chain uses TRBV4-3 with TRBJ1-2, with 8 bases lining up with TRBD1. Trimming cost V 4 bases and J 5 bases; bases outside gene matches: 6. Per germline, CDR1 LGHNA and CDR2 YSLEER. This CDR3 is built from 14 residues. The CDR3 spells CASSRSGQGYGYTF. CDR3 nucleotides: TGCGCCAGCAGCCGATCCGGACAGGGTTATGGCTACACCTTC.

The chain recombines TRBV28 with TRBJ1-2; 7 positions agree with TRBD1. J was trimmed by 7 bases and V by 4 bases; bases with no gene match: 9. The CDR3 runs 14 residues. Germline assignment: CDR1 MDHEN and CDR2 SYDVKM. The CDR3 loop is CASSSDREGAGYTF. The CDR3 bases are TGTGCCAGCAGTTCAGACAGGGAAGGGGCTGGCTACACCTTC.

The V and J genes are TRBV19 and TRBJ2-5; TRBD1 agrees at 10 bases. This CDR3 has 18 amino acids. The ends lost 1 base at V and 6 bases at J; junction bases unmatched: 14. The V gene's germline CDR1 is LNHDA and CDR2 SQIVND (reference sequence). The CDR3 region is CASSIAAGTGERKKTQYF. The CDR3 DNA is TGTGCCAGTAGTATAGCTGCGGGGACAGGGGAACGGAAAAAGACCCAGTACTTC. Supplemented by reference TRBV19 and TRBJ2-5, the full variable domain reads DGGITQSPKYLFRKEGQNVTLSCEQNLNHDAMYWYRQDPGQGLRLIYYSQIVNDFQKGDIAEGYSVSREKKESFPLTVTSAQKNPTAFYLCASSIAAGTGERKKTQYFGPGTRLLVL.

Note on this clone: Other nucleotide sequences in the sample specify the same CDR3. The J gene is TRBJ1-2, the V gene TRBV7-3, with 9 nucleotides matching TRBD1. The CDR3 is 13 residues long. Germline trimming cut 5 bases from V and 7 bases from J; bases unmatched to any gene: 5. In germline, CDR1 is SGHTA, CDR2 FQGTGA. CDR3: CASSPGTGSGYTF. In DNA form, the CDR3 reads TGTGCCAGCAGCCCTGGGACAGGGTCTGGCTACACCTTC. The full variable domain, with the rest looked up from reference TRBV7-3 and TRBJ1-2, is GAGVSQTPSNKVTEKGKYVELRCDPISGHTALYWYRQSLGQGPEFLIYFQGTGAADDSGLPNDRFFAVRPEGSVSTLKIQRTERGDSAVYLCASSPGTGSGYTFGSGTRLTVV.

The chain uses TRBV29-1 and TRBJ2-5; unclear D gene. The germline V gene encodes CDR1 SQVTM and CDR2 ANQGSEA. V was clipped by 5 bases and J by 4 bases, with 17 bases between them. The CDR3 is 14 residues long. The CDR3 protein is CSVWASPGPETQYF. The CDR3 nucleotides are TGCAGCGTTTGGGCGTCTCCGGGTCCAGAGACCCAGTACTTC.

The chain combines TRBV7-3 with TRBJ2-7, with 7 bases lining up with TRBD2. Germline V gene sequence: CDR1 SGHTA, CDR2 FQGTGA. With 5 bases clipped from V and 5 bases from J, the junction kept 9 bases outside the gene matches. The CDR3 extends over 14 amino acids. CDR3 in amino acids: CASSPSGTPHEQYF. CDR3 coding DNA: TGTGCCAGCAGCCCCAGCGGGACCCCCCACGAGCAGTACTTC.

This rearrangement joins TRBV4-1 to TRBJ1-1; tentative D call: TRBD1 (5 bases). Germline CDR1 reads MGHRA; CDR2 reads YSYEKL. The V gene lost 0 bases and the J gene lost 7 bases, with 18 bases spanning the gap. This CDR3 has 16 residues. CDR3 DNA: TGCGCCAGCAGCCAAGATTGGAGACAGACCATACTTGAAGCTTTCTTT. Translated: CASSQDWRQTILEAFF.

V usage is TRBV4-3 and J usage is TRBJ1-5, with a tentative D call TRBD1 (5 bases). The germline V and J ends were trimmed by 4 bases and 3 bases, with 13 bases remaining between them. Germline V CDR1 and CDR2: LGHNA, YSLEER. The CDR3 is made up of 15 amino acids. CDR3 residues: CASSPRWGDNQPQHF. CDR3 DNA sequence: TGCGCCAGCAGCCCACGCTGGGGGGACAATCAGCCCCAGCATTTT.

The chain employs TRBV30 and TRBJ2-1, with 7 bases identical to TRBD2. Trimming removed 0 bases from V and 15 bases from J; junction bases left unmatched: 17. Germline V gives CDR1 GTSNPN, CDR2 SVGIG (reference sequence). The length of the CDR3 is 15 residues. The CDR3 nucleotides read TGTGCCTGGAGTGTCGGTGCGGGAGAAACCGAAACACGGTTCTTC. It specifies CAWSVGAGETETRFF.

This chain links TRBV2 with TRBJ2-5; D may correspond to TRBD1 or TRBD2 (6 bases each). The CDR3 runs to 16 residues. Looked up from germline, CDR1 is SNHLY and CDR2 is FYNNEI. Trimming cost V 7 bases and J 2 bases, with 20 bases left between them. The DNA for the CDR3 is TGTGCCAGCAACCCCTGGGGGGCCGGAAAACAAGAGACCCAGTACTTC. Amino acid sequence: CASNPWGAGKQETQYF.

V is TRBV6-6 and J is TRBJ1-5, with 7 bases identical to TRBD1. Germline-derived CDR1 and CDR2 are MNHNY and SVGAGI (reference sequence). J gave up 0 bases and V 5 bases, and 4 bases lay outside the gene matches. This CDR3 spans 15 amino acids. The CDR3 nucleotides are TGTGCCAGCAGTCTTCGACAGGGTAGCAATCAGCCCCAGCATTTT. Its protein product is CASSLRQGSNQPQHF.